These T cell receptor beta chains were read from a single sample in a study of persistence of HIV-infected CD4 T cells. Clones were read by immunoSEQ multiplex PCR, and TCRdb kept only the in-frame ones, dropping some. This table holds roughly 30,000 clones, almost 85% found once. Their target antigens are unknown. This specimen consisted of CD4+ T cells sorted from PBMCs after roughly 18-hour stimulation, obtained from a patient who received antiretroviral therapy. The origin of the receptors is an adult man with HIV who was CMV-seropositive. The CDR3 runs from the conserved cysteine through the conserved F or W. D genes are given only for firm matches.

j_call d_call v_call cdr3_nt cdr3_aa
TRBJ1-5 . TRBV15 TGTGCCACCAGCAGTGGGGGGGCATATAGCAATCAGCCCCAGCATTTT CATSSGGAYSNQPQHF
TRBJ2-2 TRBD1 TRBV7-9 TGTGCCAGCAGCGCCGGGACAGCCACGAACACCGGGGAGCTGTTTTTT CASSAGTATNTGELFF
TRBJ2-2 . TRBV12-3/TRBV12-4 TGTGCCAGCAGCCTCAAGAGGGAGCTGTTTTTT CASSLKRELFF
TRBJ1-1 TRBD1 TRBV19 TGTGCCAGTAGTATAGGGGGCAGAACAGGGGCGAGGGGCCTAAACACTGAAGCTTTCTTT CASSIGGRTGARGLNTEAFF
TRBJ1-5 . TRBV5-5 TGTGCCAGCAGCCCAAGGGGCAATCAGCCCCAGCATTTT CASSPRGNQPQHF
TRBJ2-6 . TRBV5-1 TGCGCCAGCAGCCCCCAACGATCTGGGGCCAACGTCCTGACTTTC CASSPQRSGANVLTF
TRBJ1-2 . TRBV2 TGTGCCACCATTCGAAGGCTTCAATATGGCTACACCTTC CATIRRLQYGYTF
TRBJ2-7 . TRBV19 TGTGCCAGTAGTAAGGACAGCAAAAACTACGAGCAGTACTTC CASSKDSKNYEQYF
TRBJ2-3 . TRBV7-3 TGTGCCAGCAGCTCCTCTAATGTGGGGACGCAGTATTTT CASSSSNVGTQYF
TRBJ2-1 . TRBV5-1 TGCGCCAGCAGCTTGGTCCCTAGCGAGTACAATGAGCAGTTCTTC CASSLVPSEYNEQFF
TRBJ2-5 . TRBV24-1 TGTGCCACCAGTGACCTGACGGAGGGCATAGAGACCCAGTACTTC CATSDLTEGIETQYF
TRBJ1-1 . TRBV3-1/TRBV3-2 TGTGCCAGCAGCCAAGGCGGGAACTTTGAAGCTTTCTTT CASSQGGNFEAFF
TRBJ1-2 . TRBV24-1 TGTGCCACCAGTGATTCCCAAATCGCCCCCCGGGGGAACCTAGGCTATGGCTACACCTTC CATSDSQIAPRGNLGYGYTF
TRBJ1-5 . TRBV3-1/TRBV3-2 TGTGCCAGCAGCCAAGGAGTGAATAGCAATCAGCCCCAGCATTTT CASSQGVNSNQPQHF
TRBJ1-6 . TRBV3-1/TRBV3-2 TGTGCCAGCAGCCGGGGCCTGCCAAAGTTAGGATCACCCCTCCACTTT CASSRGLPKLGSPLHF
TRBJ2-4 . TRBV19 TGTGCCAGTAGTATATGGGGTTCGAACATTCAGTACTTC CASSIWGSNIQYF